This TCR beta chain was retrieved from a study of cytomegalovirus exposure and HLA in healthy donors (dated by TCRdb to about 2017). For context, the study as a whole: According to an earlier analysis of a few hundred of the donors, roughly 180 million T cells yielded 90 million to 140 million unique TCR beta sequences and approximately 300 Gb of sequence data. Across about 370 genotyped donors of the cohort, an average of approximately 240,000 unique TCR beta nucleotide sequences per donor were sequenced, and 15% to 20% of those sequences were non-productive. A separate validation cohort of 90 to 150 different subjects was used in addition to the roughly 620-subject first cohort. All discovery cohort repertoires had been generated using a single sequencing platform. Of the approximately 370 genotyped donors, over 80% were placed in the genetic ancestry cluster associated with self-reported Caucasian donors. In the later analysis, no new phenotypic data were used to find candidate immune exposures; instead, reliance was placed on TCR beta sequences and their occurrence across donors. HLA typing covered class I and class II loci at four-digit resolution. High-throughput TCR immunosequencing, statistical association of individual TCRs with disease status, and machine learning were combined to predict cytomegalovirus infection status. The T cell repertoires of around 730 subjects were profiled by immunosequencing and related to cytomegalovirus serostatus. To study patterns of TCR occurrence, a later analysis re-analyzed previously published TCR beta repertoires from just over 650 donors and added high-resolution HLA genotyping. A later genetic analysis used genome-wide SNP genotypes for about three fifths of the roughly 700 donors, treating that subset as a discovery cohort. In an earlier analysis of a few hundred of the donors, high-throughput TCR beta sequencing was used to judge whether each TCR beta V gene segment behaved as functional or pseudogenic. Donor age, sex, ethnicity and CMV serostatus were compiled together with the repertoire data. The number of typed donors differed by locus: about 629-630 for A, B, C, DRB1 and DQB1; approximately 520 for DQA1; some 610 for DPA1; and some 430 for DPB1. A few DR-DQ haplotypes were treated as single units for association and clustering because of strong linkage in the cohort. About 330 gigabases of sequencing data and around 85 million unique TCR sequences made up an early release that covered 500 to 700 HLA-typed donors. The study was designed to test whether signatures of past pathogen exposure could be identified by cataloging public T cell receptors.

The cohort was made up of 500 to 800 healthy bone marrow donors. At the time of sampling, every cohort member was nominally healthy, though immune exposures that went unrecorded were likely present. The donor tested CMV seronegative and was one of the 352 seronegative cohort members. A peripheral blood sample was collected from each donor, and TCR beta sequencing was performed on peripheral blood mononuclear cells. Genomic DNA was extracted from the blood cell samples with the Qiagen DNeasy Blood Extraction Kit. Study-wide findings and limitations: When HLA alleles, especially DR and DQ, strongly co-occurred, TCR associations were difficult to assign to individual alleles. In a later analysis, several top co-occurrence clusters were reported to appear linked to parvovirus B19, influenza, CMV and Epstein-Barr virus. In vitro tests confirmed that a few of the cytomegalovirus-associated TCR beta chains recognize cytomegalovirus antigens. Correlated functional status among segregating V segments might be attributable to linkage disequilibrium, but an unknown experimental factor could not be ruled out. In both the original and validation cohorts, the classifier was reported to diagnose cytomegalovirus status with high specificity and sensitivity. About 15 rarely observed V segments, including chromosome 9 orphons, were excluded from the earlier analysis of about 600 of the donors because counts were too low. Sequencing depth was assumed to be roughly uniform across donors in the presence/absence analyses, though that assumption may not hold. A further reported finding was that TCR beta sequences accurately predicted the HLA-A and HLA-B alleles for most subjects in the first cohort. A later genetic analysis reported fewer N-insertions in productive TCRs among donors in an Asian-associated ancestry cluster than the approximately 670-donor mean. In a later analysis, HLA-associated TCR beta chains showed more clonal expansion and lower generation probabilities than non-associated chains that were equally common. Most CMV-associated TCR beta chains appeared to be HLA-restricted in a later analysis, and the HLA associations seemed to be driven largely by CMV exposure. At a false discovery rate of 0.05, a later analysis linked 15,000 to 20,000 TCR beta sequences to specific HLA alleles. In a later analysis, the rate of TCR association differed among HLA loci, with DRB1 alleles having the most associated TCRs and HLA-C alleles having the fewest. A cluster of highly shared sequence variants was judged likely to be a technical artifact of the sequencing pipeline. In an earlier analysis of 587 of the donors, most TCR beta V segments appeared in productive rearrangements about 87% or about 30% of the time, broadly matching IMGT annotations. According to the authors, the approach could potentially be generalized to other disease states and immunological phenotypes. CMV serostatus was the only immune exposure information available for the cohort. Because some donors lacked HLA typing at each locus, the association tests relied only on the typed subset. An association between a missense DCLRE1C variant and V-gene and J-gene trimming of TCR beta chains was found in a later genetic analysis and replicated in an independent cohort. Across donors, most TCR sequences were observed very rarely, whereas some public TCRs were present in many individuals. The 87-base-pair reads could not distinguish some IMGT-functional V segments, including TRBV6-2 and TRBV6-3, so those segments were excluded. In the study, about 150 TCR beta chains were listed as associated with cytomegalovirus. Only TCR beta chains were sequenced in this cohort, and the absence of alpha or paired-chain data limited detectable features.

This clone was seen just once. Its antigen is still unknown. Base-call qualities are not available, and no considerably larger clone is one nucleotide away. CDR1 and CDR2 are drawn from the germline V gene (reference sequence): SEHNR, FQNEAQ. From its cysteine to its phenylalanine, the CDR3 spans 14 amino acids. The retained sequence is limited to the CDR3, 42 bases, with the frame set at the first base. V is trimmed back by 5 bases and J by 5 bases, and the junction contains 3 bases that no gene match accounts for. Library construction relied on the immunoSEQ multiplex PCR assay. For the multiplex PCR, a mixture combining 60 forward primers for TCR Vbeta segments and 13 reverse primers for TCR Jbeta segments was used. The CDR3 region of rearranged TCR beta genes was amplified from genomic DNA with a multiplex PCR assay. Amplified TCR beta libraries were sequenced as 87-base-pair reads on the Illumina HiSeq System. In the source study's methods: In a later analysis, some 80 million unique TCR beta chains were counted across the roughly 610 repertoires, and roughly 11 million of these chains were shared by at least two donors. Raw reads were error-corrected and collapsed into unique sequences by a nearest-neighbor algorithm in which closely related sequences were merged to remove PCR and sequencing errors. Alignment of CDR3 sequences to IMGT reference sequences was used to assign V, D and J gene segments. For a sequence to be retained, a match of at least six nucleotides to both a V gene segment and a J gene segment was required. Rearrangements were called productive when the CDR3 lacked stop codons and stayed in frame with V and J; all others were non-productive. CDR3 was defined according to IMGT convention as the region running from the second conserved V-encoded cysteine to the conserved J-encoded phenylalanine. The earlier analysis of more than 450 of the donors excluded sequences that lacked an unambiguous match to a single V gene segment. In an earlier analysis of almost 600 of the donors, a V segment was called functional when productive rearrangements were above 56.7%, and segregating when the standard deviation between donors exceeded 5%. To diagnose cytomegalovirus status from the catalog of TCR beta chain sequences, a statistical classification framework was built. In a later analysis, TCR nucleotide sequences were compared against IMGT/GENE-DB human TR gene sequences so that V and J genes could be assigned. In a later analysis, CDR3 sequences and most-parsimonious VDJ recombination scenarios were assigned using the TCRdist pipeline. In a later analysis, each TCR beta chain was defined by its CDR3 amino acid sequence together with its V-gene family, and reads without a unique V-gene family were excluded. A later analysis removed roughly 590 highly shared, low-generation-probability nucleotide sequences to deal with suspected cross-contamination and a sequencing artifact. In a later analysis, a clonal expansion index for each public chain was calculated from normalized within-repertoire ranks of inferred template counts. Generation probabilities in a later analysis came from a VDJ recombination model fitted to out-of-frame rearrangements, and those results were checked against IGoR. In a later analysis, TCR-TCR, TCR-HLA and TCR-CMV co-occurrence was scored with hypergeometric tests, and a repertoire-size bias correction was applied to TCR pairs. In a later analysis, false discovery rates were estimated by permuting HLA or CMV assignments 20 times. A later analysis grouped co-occurring TCRs with DBSCAN, adding TCRdist sequence similarity when clustering within HLA-allele-positive subsets. Repertoires with fewer than 30,000 or more than 120,000 public chains, plus five repertoires with anomalous nucleotide sharing, were excluded from co-occurrence clustering. The source is immuneACCESS, and TCRdb retained only in-frame sequences with V and J called. Part of the clones is not carried over; for the studies checked, unresolved V genes explain less than half of this, and the remainder is unexplained. V and J calls and clone size come straight from that table; D and trimming were deduced from the DNA. This sample holds around 100,000 clones; around four fifths were observed only once. The top ten constitute 2.5% to 3% of the sample.

This sequence was found in a man aged 40-49 years in good health and CMV-seronegative. Sequencing was done on a sample of PBMCs. Here the chain combines TRBV7-9 and TRBJ1-4; 9 central bases correspond to TRBD1. CDR3 reads: CASSAGTGNEKLFF. The DNA sequence follows: TGTGCCAGCAGCGCAGGGACAGGGAATGAAAAACTGTTTTTT.